This TCR beta chain derives from a study of blood T cell repertoires in COVID-19. The overall study: The United States, Italy and Spain were the sources of the acute and convalescent COVID-19 samples. Nucleic acid was either cDNA or gDNA, and it came from T cells, B-cell-depleted T cells, or PBMCs.

Per the original methods: Reference gene primer amplification gave nucleated cell count estimates. Profiling relied on immunoSEQ multiplex PCR, and the TCRdb table lists in-frame clones only, not all of them. D and trimming come from the DNA, and the V and J calls and clone size come from that table. The sample consists of about 170,000 clones, approximately 86% of them appearing once. There are a few counts of this clone. Patients from Seattle were sampled longitudinally, starting during active infection. This receptor was identified in a man older than 75 with COVID-19, enrolled during active disease. The sequencing sample was made of peripheral blood.

The CDR3 spells CASSITSGGANEQFF. CDR3 sequence (DNA): TGTGCCAGTAGTATTACTAGCGGGGGGGCCAATGAGCAGTTCTTC. The chain joins TRBV19 to TRBJ2-1, with 13 bases aligning to TRBD2. Germline V gene sequence: CDR1 LNHDA, CDR2 SQIVND (reference sequence). With V trimmed by 3 bases and J by 6 bases, 2 bases remained unmatched. The CDR3 consists of 15 residues.